In its sample, the clone carrying this T cell receptor (beta chain) was seen many times. The sample is drawn from a study of T cells in Graves' hyperthyroidism and ophthalmopathy. Template material for amplifying TCR beta CDR3 regions consisted of RNA transcripts. The HTBI primer set was used in a first-round RT-PCR of the TCR CDR3. Using its own MiXCR run on the multiplex PCR reads, TCRdb lists one record per CDR3 protein. The sample carries more than 550,000 distinct CDR3 sequences, roughly a sixth recorded once. Trimming removed 3 bases at V and 0 bases at J, with 17 bases between. Germline V gene lookup returns CDR1 WSHSY and CDR2 SAAADI. This CDR3 has 17 residues. Cells are PBMCs isolated from about 10 ml of fresh blood.

This clonotype was sampled from a man in his forties or fifties with Graves' hyperthyroidism. This sequence joins TRBV10-2 and TRBJ2-5; no definite D call. The sequenced sample was blood. CDR3 in DNA: TGCGCCAGCAGTGATTTCGGATACAACGGGTACCAAGAGACCCAGTACTTC. Translating it yields CASSDFGYNGYQETQYF.